The rows below give T cell receptor beta chains drawn from one sample of a study of blood T cell repertoires in COVID-19. Produced via immunoSEQ multiplex PCR; TCRdb's table is partial and in-frame only. The repertoire includes tens of thousands of clones, more than 75% of them detected once, and around a tenth sits in the top ten. Sequenced: PBMCs or T cells enriched from blood (not recorded which). The receptors were gathered from a middle-aged woman who had recovered from COVID-19. Both conserved end residues are part of each CDR3. A D gene is named only where the DNA matches it firmly. Not all rows give a size; the values are once, few, many and, for expanded clones, a class.

>TRBJ1-4|TRBV7-8|few|TRBD1
CASSLAAGQGSEKLFF
TGTGCCAGCAGCTTAGCGGCGGGACAGGGTAGCGAAAAACTGTTTTTT
>TRBJ2-1|TRBV7-9|NA|TRBD1
CASSQTGGGSYNEQFF
TGTGCCAGCAGCCAGACAGGGGGCGGCTCCTACAATGAGCAGTTCTTC
>TRBJ1-3|TRBV4-2|NA|NA
CASSQGTVGNTIYF
TGTGCCAGCAGCCAAGGAACGGTTGGAAACACCATATATTTT
>TRBJ1-5|TRBV7-2|once|TRBD1
CASSYRTGGVSGQPQHF
TGTGCCAGCAGCTACCGGACAGGGGGCGTGAGCGGGCAGCCCCAGCATTTT
>TRBJ1-1|TRBV3-1/TRBV3-2|NA|NA
CASSQLTRNTEAFF
TGTGCCAGCAGCCAGTTGACTAGGAACACTGAAGCTTTCTTT
>TRBJ2-5|TRBV6-5|NA|NA
CASSKETQYF
TGTGCCAGCAGCAAAGAGACCCAGTACTTC
>TRBJ2-3|TRBV5-1|NA|TRBD2
CASSLGRGGLGDTQYF
TGCGCCAGCAGCTTGGGGCGGGGGGGCCTAGGAGATACGCAGTATTTT
>TRBJ2-1|TRBV14|NA|TRBD2
CASSQERGGLGEQFF
TGTGCCAGCAGCCAAGAACGGGGGGGGCTGGGAGAGCAGTTCTTC
>TRBJ2-1|TRBV19|NA|TRBD2
CASRYVAGGMNEQFF
TGTGCCAGTAGATACGTAGCGGGGGGGATGAATGAGCAGTTCTTC
>TRBJ1-2|TRBV5-1|NA|TRBD1
CASSLIQGDYGYTF
TGCGCCAGCAGCTTGATTCAGGGGGACTATGGCTACACCTTC
>TRBJ2-2|TRBV7-8|NA|TRBD2
CASSSTWTSGGASGELFF
TGTGCCAGCAGCTCAACCTGGACTAGCGGGGGGGCATCCGGGGAGCTGTTTTTT
>TRBJ2-2|TRBV9|few|NA
CASSLVGGPNTGELFF
TGTGCCAGCAGCCTCGTCGGGGGACCTAACACCGGGGAGCTGTTTTTT
>TRBJ2-7|TRBV7-8|NA|NA
CASSLVVRYEQYF
TGTGCCAGCAGCTTAGTCGTCAGATACGAGCAGTACTTC
>TRBJ2-6|TRBV28|NA|NA
CASKGEVGANVLTF
TGTGCCAGCAAAGGGGAGGTTGGGGCCAACGTCCTGACTTTC
>TRBJ1-2|TRBV6-2/TRBV6-3|NA|NA
CASSYVPVYGYTF
TGTGCCAGCAGTTACGTACCAGTCTATGGCTACACCTTC
>TRBJ2-7|TRBV7-2|NA|TRBD2
CASSLRLAGGPYEQYF
TGTGCCAGCAGCCTAAGACTAGCGGGGGGCCCCTACGAGCAGTACTTC
>TRBJ2-5|TRBV6-2/TRBV6-3|NA|TRBD2
CASSFREEETQYF
TGTGCCAGCAGTTTCCGGGAGGAAGAGACCCAGTACTTC
>TRBJ2-5|TRBV27|NA|TRBD2
CASSLSGTSGGETQYF
TGTGCCAGCAGTTTATCGGGGACTAGCGGGGGAGAGACCCAGTACTTC
>TRBJ1-6|TRBV11-2|NA|NA
CASSLDGPGFTLHF
TGTGCCAGCAGCTTAGATGGGCCAGGTTTCACCCTCCACTTT
>TRBJ2-3|TRBV2|NA|TRBD2
CASSVLAGGTDTQYF
TGTGCCAGCAGTGTTCTAGCGGGGGGCACAGATACGCAGTATTTT
>TRBJ1-1|TRBV4-1|NA|NA
CASSLLSRGSTEAFF
TGCGCCAGCAGCCTCCTGAGTAGGGGAAGCACTGAAGCTTTCTTT
>TRBJ1-1|TRBV6-5|NA|NA
CATTASVTEAFF
TGTGCCACCACAGCTTCAGTAACTGAAGCTTTCTTT
>TRBJ1-1|TRBV7-8|NA|NA
CASSLGGGRPTEAFF
TGTGCCAGCAGCTTAGGCGGGGGGCGCCCCACTGAAGCTTTCTTT
>TRBJ2-5|TRBV5-5|NA|NA
CASSPDLGGETQYF
TGTGCCAGCAGCCCGGACCTTGGAGGAGAGACCCAGTACTTC
>TRBJ2-5|TRBV29-1|NA|TRBD1
CSVEGGQGRKYQETQYF
TGCAGCGTTGAAGGGGGACAGGGTCGGAAGTACCAAGAGACCCAGTACTTC
>TRBJ1-4|TRBV19|NA|NA
CASRPAGLREKLFF
TGTGCCAGTAGACCCGCGGGGCTTCGGGAAAAACTGTTTTTT
>TRBJ1-3|TRBV11-3|once|NA
CASSLRYGNTIYF
TGTGCCAGCAGCTTACGCTATGGAAACACCATATATTTT
>TRBJ2-5|TRBV7-8|NA|TRBD2
CASSLGLVSGGQETQYF
TGTGCCAGCAGCTTAGGTCTGGTTAGCGGGGGACAAGAGACCCAGTACTTC
>TRBJ2-7|TRBV5-3|few|NA
CARSSLAHLGQSYEQYF
TGTGCCAGAAGCTCACTAGCCCACTTGGGACAGTCCTACGAGCAGTACTTC
>TRBJ2-7|TRBV18|NA|TRBD1
CASSRTGVTYEQYF
TGTGCCAGCTCTAGGACAGGGGTCACCTACGAGCAGTACTTC
>TRBJ2-5|TRBV5-1|NA|TRBD2
CASSLGLAGRRQETQYF
TGCGCCAGCAGCTTAGGACTAGCGGGGCGGAGGCAAGAGACCCAGTACTTC
>TRBJ1-1|TRBV3-1/TRBV3-2|NA|NA
CASSPGHNTEAFF
TGTGCCAGCAGCCCCGGACATAACACTGAAGCTTTCTTT
>TRBJ1-3|TRBV7-9|NA|NA
CASSLGPPSGNTIYF
TGTGCCAGCAGCTTAGGGCCCCCCTCTGGAAACACCATATATTTT
>TRBJ2-7|TRBV19|once|NA
CATGGPSYEQYF
TGTGCCACCGGCGGCCCTTCCTACGAGCAGTACTTC
>TRBJ1-1|TRBV7-2|NA|NA
CASSFLSGDTEAFF
TGTGCCAGCAGCTTTTTATCAGGGGACACTGAAGCTTTCTTT
>TRBJ1-2|TRBV5-1|once|NA
CASSLGQGSNYGYTF
TGCGCCAGCAGCTTGGGGCAGGGGTCTAACTATGGCTACACCTTC
>TRBJ2-1|TRBV21-1|NA|NA
CASSNHLRPPRSGGRVGEQFF
TGTGCCAGCAGCAACCACTTAAGGCCACCACGTAGCGGGGGGAGGGTCGGTGAGCAGTTCTTC
>TRBJ1-5|TRBV7-2|NA|NA
CASSLSPRGSNQSQHF
TGTGCCAGCAGCTTATCGCCAAGGGGAAGTAATCAGTCCCAGCATTTT
>TRBJ1-1|TRBV7-9|NA|TRBD1
CASSFGQAALGTEAFF
TGTGCCAGCAGCTTCGGACAGGCGGCCCTGGGCACTGAAGCTTTCTTT
>TRBJ1-1|TRBV27|NA|NA
CASSLSLDFEAFF
TGTGCCAGCAGTTTATCGCTGGACTTTGAAGCTTTCTTT
>TRBJ1-5|TRBV18|NA|NA
CASSPAGEHQPQHF
TGTGCCAGCTCACCGGCAGGGGAGCATCAGCCCCAGCATTTT
>TRBJ2-2|TRBV7-3|once|NA
CASSSNLGAGELFF
TGTGCCAGCAGCTCAAATCTAGGGGCCGGGGAGCTGTTTTTT
>TRBJ1-3|TRBV5-1|once|TRBD1
CASSMDRIQGNTIYF
TGCGCCAGCAGCATGGACAGGATACAGGGAAACACCATATATTTT
>TRBJ1-1|TRBV12-5|NA|NA
CASGLAGGTEAFF
TGTGCTAGTGGTTTGGCGGGGGGCACTGAAGCTTTCTTT
>TRBJ1-1|TRBV6-1|NA|TRBD1
CASSDGTGGRAFF
TGTGCCAGCAGTGACGGGACAGGGGGTCGAGCTTTCTTT
>TRBJ2-1|TRBV13|NA|NA
CASSLGGSEQFF
TGTGCCAGCAGCTTAGGGGGGAGTGAGCAGTTCTTC
>TRBJ1-2|TRBV27|NA|NA
CATSHSLQHGYTF
TGTGCCACCTCACATTCCTTACAGCATGGCTACACCTTC
>TRBJ2-6|TRBV20-1|NA|TRBD1
CSGRGNNVLTF
TGCAGTGGCAGGGGGAACAACGTCCTGACTTTC
>TRBJ2-2|TRBV25-1|NA|NA
CASQGHSNTGELFF
TGTGCCAGCCAGGGACACTCGAACACCGGGGAGCTGTTTTTT
>TRBJ2-3|TRBV5-4|once|TRBD2
CASSLGLAGTDTQYF
TGTGCCAGCAGCCTAGGACTAGCCGGCACAGATACGCAGTATTTT
>TRBJ1-5|TRBV19|NA|NA
CASSILGAGNQPQHF
TGTGCCAGTAGTATACTAGGGGCCGGCAATCAGCCCCAGCATTTT
>TRBJ1-2|TRBV7-2|NA|TRBD1
CASSIRQGAYYGYTF
TGTGCCAGCAGCATACGACAGGGTGCGTACTATGGCTACACCTTC
>TRBJ2-5|TRBV23-1|NA|TRBD2
CASSQSGRAARYF
TGCGCCAGCAGTCAATCCGGGAGGGCAGCCCGGTACTTC